This TCR beta chain derives from a study of blood T cell repertoires in COVID-19. V lost 6 bases to trimming and J lost 6 bases; unmatched junction nucleotides: 6. Germline assignment: CDR1 SNHLY and CDR2 FYNNEI. CDR3 length: 14 residues. Clones were read by immunoSEQ multiplex PCR, and TCRdb kept only the in-frame ones, dropping some. Among some 110,000 clones, 84% were seen once, and the ten largest hold 3.5% to 4%. Sequencing used PBMCs or T cells enriched from blood (not recorded which). The TCR originated in a woman under 40 who had recovered from COVID-19. The chain recombines TRBV2 with TRBJ2-1, with 9 bases matching TRBD2. CDR3 in amino acids: CASRAGGPVNEQFF. DNA for the CDR3: TGTGCCAGCAGGGCGGGAGGGCCCGTCAATGAGCAGTTCTTC.